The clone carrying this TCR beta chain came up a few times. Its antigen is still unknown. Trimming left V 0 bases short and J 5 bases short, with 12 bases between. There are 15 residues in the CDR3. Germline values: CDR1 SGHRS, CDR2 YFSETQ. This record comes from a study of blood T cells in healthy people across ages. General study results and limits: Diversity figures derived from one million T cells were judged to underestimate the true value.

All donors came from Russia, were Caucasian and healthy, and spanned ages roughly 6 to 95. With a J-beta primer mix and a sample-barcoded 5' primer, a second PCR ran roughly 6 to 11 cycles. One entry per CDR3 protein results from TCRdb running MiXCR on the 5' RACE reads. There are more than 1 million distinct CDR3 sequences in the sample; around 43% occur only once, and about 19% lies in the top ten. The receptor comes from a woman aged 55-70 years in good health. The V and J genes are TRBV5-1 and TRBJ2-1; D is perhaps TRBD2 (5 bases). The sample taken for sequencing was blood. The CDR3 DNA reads TGCGCCAGCAGCTTGGTACTAGACTACGACAATGAGCAGTTCTTC. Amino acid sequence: CASSLVLDYDNEQFF.